A selection of T cell receptor beta chains follows, all from one sample in a study of T-cell reconstitution after alpha-beta-depleted transplantation in children. Each CDR3 protein gets one entry after TCRdb re-called the PCR reads with MiXCR. The sample has 280,000 or so distinct CDR3 sequences; 11% are singletons. The sample here was peripheral blood, taken 180 days after TCRalphabeta/CD19-depleted stem cell transplant. The receptors derive from a male patient aged 2-15 years who had a stem cell transplant for chronic granulomatous disease, so the T cells may come from the graft donor. The CDR3 runs from the conserved cysteine through the conserved F or W. The order of the fields is clone size, D gene, V gene, J gene, CDR3 protein, CDR3 DNA. D genes are given only for firm matches. A clone size is listed for some rows: how often the clone was seen (once, few, many), or a class if it is expanded.

abundance: many
d_gene: NA
v_gene: TRBV6-2/TRBV6-3
j_gene: TRBJ2-4
CDR3aa: CASSWGPGNIQYF
CDR3nt: TGTGCCAGCAGTTGGGGACCCGGAAACATTCAGTACTTC

abundance: many
d_gene: NA
v_gene: TRBV15
j_gene: TRBJ1-2
CDR3aa: CATSPRLPDDYGYTF
CDR3nt: TGTGCCACTTCACCTAGACTCCCTGACGACTATGGCTACACCTTC

abundance: many
d_gene: NA
v_gene: TRBV29-1
j_gene: TRBJ2-5
CDR3aa: CSVGPASLGRETQYF
CDR3nt: TGCAGCGTTGGTCCGGCTTCTCTTGGGAGGGAGACCCAGTACTTC

abundance: many
d_gene: TRBD1
v_gene: TRBV5-1
j_gene: TRBJ1-2
CDR3aa: CASSWGTGEGYTF
CDR3nt: TGCGCCAGCAGCTGGGGGACAGGGGAAGGCTACACCTTC

abundance: many
d_gene: NA
v_gene: TRBV28
j_gene: TRBJ2-7
CDR3aa: CASSLRGLPYEQYF
CDR3nt: TGTGCCAGCAGTTTAAGGGGACTTCCCTACGAGCAGTACTTC

abundance: NA
d_gene: NA
v_gene: TRBV7-4
j_gene: TRBJ2-1
CDR3aa: CASISSGSSYNEQFF
CDR3nt: TGTGCCAGCATTAGTAGCGGAAGCTCCTACAATGAGCAGTTCTTC

abundance: many
d_gene: TRBD2
v_gene: TRBV20-1
j_gene: TRBJ2-4
CDR3aa: CSASGRADIQYF
CDR3nt: TGCAGTGCTAGCGGGAGGGCTGACATTCAGTACTTC

abundance: many
d_gene: TRBD1
v_gene: TRBV20-1
j_gene: TRBJ1-5
CDR3aa: CSAYTGVGDQPQHF
CDR3nt: TGCAGTGCTTACACAGGGGTTGGGGATCAGCCCCAGCATTTT

abundance: many
d_gene: NA
v_gene: TRBV5-1
j_gene: TRBJ2-1
CDR3aa: CASTPRTPGLEQFF
CDR3nt: TGCGCCAGCACTCCCCGGACCCCCGGTTTGGAGCAGTTCTTC

abundance: few
d_gene: NA
v_gene: TRBV28
j_gene: TRBJ2-7
CDR3aa: CASSLSPGSAYEQYF
CDR3nt: TGTGCCAGCAGTTTATCCCCTGGATCGGCCTACGAGCAGTACTTC

abundance: many
d_gene: TRBD2
v_gene: TRBV28
j_gene: TRBJ2-3
CDR3aa: CASRASLGEGLADTQYF
CDR3nt: TGTGCCAGCAGAGCCTCCTTGGGGGAGGGCCTGGCAGATACGCAGTATTTT

abundance: many
d_gene: NA
v_gene: TRBV19
j_gene: TRBJ2-2
CDR3aa: CASTTGISTGELFF
CDR3nt: TGTGCCAGTACTACAGGGATAAGTACCGGGGAGCTGTTTTTT

abundance: many
d_gene: TRBD1
v_gene: TRBV12-5
j_gene: TRBJ1-2
CDR3aa: CASGSTGTGYGYTF
CDR3nt: TGTGCTAGTGGTTCGACCGGGACAGGGTATGGCTACACCTTC

abundance: many
d_gene: TRBD2
v_gene: TRBV5-5
j_gene: TRBJ2-1
CDR3aa: CASSPSPGDYYNEQFF
CDR3nt: TGTGCCAGCAGCCCGTCCCCGGGGGACTACTACAATGAGCAGTTCTTC

abundance: NA
d_gene: NA
v_gene: TRBV7-2
j_gene: TRBJ1-5
CDR3aa: CASSLRPFPGNQPQPF
CDR3nt: TGTGCCAGCAGCTTGCGTCCGTTCCCTGGCAATCAGCCCCAGCCTTTT

abundance: many
d_gene: NA
v_gene: TRBV7-8
j_gene: TRBJ2-6
CDR3aa: CASSPIRSSGANVLTF
CDR3nt: TGTGCCAGCAGCCCGATCAGATCCTCTGGGGCCAACGTCCTGACTTTC